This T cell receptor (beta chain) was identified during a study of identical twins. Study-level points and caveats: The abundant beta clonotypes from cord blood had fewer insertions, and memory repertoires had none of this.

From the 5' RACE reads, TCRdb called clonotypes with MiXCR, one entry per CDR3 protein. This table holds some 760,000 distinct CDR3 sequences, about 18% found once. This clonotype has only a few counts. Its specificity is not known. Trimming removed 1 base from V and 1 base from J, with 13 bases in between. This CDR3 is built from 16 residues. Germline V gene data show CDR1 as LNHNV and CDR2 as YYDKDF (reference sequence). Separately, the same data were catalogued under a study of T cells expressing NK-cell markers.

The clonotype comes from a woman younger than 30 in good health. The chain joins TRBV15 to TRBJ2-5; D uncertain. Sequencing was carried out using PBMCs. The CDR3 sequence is CATSRGRELSQETQYF. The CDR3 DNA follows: TGTGCCACCAGCAGAGGACGTGAACTCTCCCAAGAGACCCAGTACTTC.